This record covers a single TCR beta chain. Its antigen is not yet known. At one end, the junction sequence differs from germline, possibly due to a read error. Sample time point, as interpreted from the label and publication: persistent/refractory GD, antithyroid drugs over 5 years with positive TRAb. For both TCR sequencing and RNA sequencing, RNA was extracted from PBMCs in TRIzol. The diagnosis of Graves' disease was made according to American Thyroid Association guidelines. Patients for the study were recruited at an endocrinology department in Xi'an, China. Each patient gave approximately 9 milliliters of peripheral blood, collected in an EDTA anticoagulant tube. PBMCs were isolated by Ficoll Paque Plus density gradient separation without further T cell sorting. An Agilent 2100 Bioanalyzer and agarose gel were used to check RNA quality, and a NanoDrop 2000 was used to measure RNA concentration.

The data belong to a study of regulatory T cells in long-lasting Graves disease (dated by TCRdb to the early 2020s). About the study as a whole: Persistent Graves' disease was defined as antithyroid drug treatment for over 5 years with persistently positive TSH receptor autoantibodies. Patients with persistent Graves' disease were compared with patients with newly diagnosed Graves' disease using TCR sequencing and RNA sequencing of peripheral blood. The study was registered as a clinical trial and conducted in China. TCR sequencing covered 13 persistent and approximately 20 newly diagnosed Graves' disease patients, 33 samples in total. In the clinical cohort, patients with persistent Graves' disease had used antithyroid drugs for an average of about 9.4 years.

What the work shows at the level of the full study, not this receptor alone: Lower TCR Shannon entropy and fewer highly expanded clones were observed in persistent Graves' disease patients than in newly diagnosed patients, which suggested clonal expansion. Only the TCR beta chain was sequenced and analyzed. The authors acknowledged the small sample size as a limitation that may reduce accuracy. Peripheral blood alone was examined, since thyroid tissue, which constituted the primary lesion, could not be accessed. Preferential use of TRBV28, TRBJ1-2 and TRBJ2-5 was observed in persistent disease, whereas TRBV20-1 and TRBJ2-1 were favored in newly diagnosed disease. More public clonotypes were shared among persistent patients (about 2,800) than among newly diagnosed patients (966).

The CDR3, from cysteine to phenylalanine, totals 15 residues. Here the CDR3 DNA is all that survives: 45 bases in frame from base 1. Reading the germline V gene (reference sequence) gives CDR1 PRHDT and CDR2 FYEKMQ. The protocol used for the library was multiplex PCR. The sequencing machine was an Illumina HiSeq 4000. To build TCR beta libraries, CDR3 regions were amplified by Arm-PCR using iRepertoire HTBI primers. PCR products were gel purified before sequencing. In the original analysis: Across samples, roughly 60 TRBV and 13 to 15 TRBJ segments were identified and used for gene usage analysis of CDR3 amino acid clonotypes. Filtered high-quality paired reads were merged into contigs using COPE and FqMerger. BLAST was used to align contigs to IMGT TRBV, TRBD and TRBJ reference genes, with CDR3 defined following IMGT. Any clonotype with a frequency above 0.1% was classified as a highly expanded clone. Shannon entropy served as the measure of repertoire diversity, while the Gini coefficient captured V-J evenness. Clonotypes shared by more than one individual were considered public. The raw public reads went through TCRdb reprocessing: fastp at Q25, MiXCR clone calling, in-frame beta chains kept. Merged by CDR3 protein, the rows form single entries marked with the most common genes and DNA. What appears here as the V and J calls and clone size reflects TCRdb's work, not the paper's. This sample is represented by hundreds of thousands of distinct CDR3 sequences; 20% to 25% of them were singletons. Around 7% of the sample rests with the top ten.

The source is a female donor with Graves disease. The sequenced sample was peripheral blood mononuclear cells (PBMCs), obtained when the disease was refractory, from a patient treated with antithyroid drugs. The chain employs TRBV13 and TRBJ2-2; the best D guess is TRBD2, with 5 bases matching. The nucleotide sequence is given as TGTGCCAGCAGCTTCGGAGGCTTTGGCACCGTGGAGCTGTTTTTT. This encodes CASSFGGFGTVELFF.